The clone carrying this TCR beta chain showed up just once. The repertoire was sequenced with immunoSEQ multiplex PCR; TCRdb's copy has only in-frame clones and lacks some. The sample yields 100,000 to 150,000 clones, less than 90% seen once. The CDR3 spans 18 residues. The germline V gene encodes CDR1 MNHEY and CDR2 SMNVEV (reference sequence). Trimming at V came to 1 base and at J to 5 bases, leaving 14 bases not matched to a gene. The data originate from a study of control samples from healthy donors and cancer patients. Source material: blood. The sequence was obtained from a man aged 18 to 30 in good health. The chain uses TRBV27 and TRBJ2-5; 9 bases map to TRBD1. As DNA, the CDR3 is TGTGCCAGCAGTTTATGGTCCGGGACAGGGACTTTATCGGAGACCCAGTACTTC. Residues: CASSLWSGTGTLSETQYF.